This T cell receptor (beta chain) derives from a study of T-cell reconstitution after alpha-beta-depleted transplantation in children. Overall study results and limits: The main origin of T-cell counts and diversity one year after transplant was newly produced T cells. Surviving recipient T cells and thymic progenitors produced the high day-60 TCRbeta diversity seen in some patients.

Between the trimmed V and J ends, which lost 2 bases and 0 bases, there was a span of 8 bases. This CDR3 region has 14 residues. The germline V gene has CDR1 MNHEY and CDR2 SVGAGI. Unique molecular identifiers were incorporated when the TCRbeta library was constructed. MiXCR, applied by TCRdb to the PCR reads, yields one record per CDR3 protein. The table records some 43,000 distinct CDR3 sequences, around 9% of them present only once. This clonotype was seen ten or more times. The antigen remains unidentified. The starting material was PBMCs, mostly from graft donor cells, obtained 60 days after TCRalphabeta/CD19-depleted stem cell transplant. The gene calls are TRBV6-5 and TRBJ2-7; D perhaps matches TRBD2 (5 bases). This TCR came from a male patient aged 2 to 10 who had a stem cell transplant for chronic granulomatous disease, so the T cells may come from the graft donor. CDR3: CASSYAAGSYEQYF. CDR3 bases: TGTGCCAGCAGTTACGCTGCGGGCTCCTACGAGCAGTACTTC.